This T cell receptor (beta chain) was captured in a study of T cell responses to AZD1222 COVID-19 vaccine. Repertoires were generated with immunoSEQ multiplex PCR, while TCRdb's copy carries only in-frame clones and drops some. The table lists about 100,000 clones, about nine tenths of them singletons, with over 1.5% in the top ten. V trimming: 5 bases; J trimming: 2 bases; junction bases outside the gene matches: 9. CDR3 length: 15 residues. The germline V gene encodes CDR1 SGHRS and CDR2 YFSETQ. The rearrangement links TRBV5-1 to TRBJ2-7; 8 bases line up with TRBD2. The TCR sequence derives from an adult in good health. The sequencing here drew on peripheral blood, taken on day 0 of AZD1222 vaccination. In nucleotides, the CDR3 is TGCGCCAGCAGTTTTCTAGCGGGCCCGACCTACGAGCAGTACTTC. This codes for CASSFLAGPTYEQYF.